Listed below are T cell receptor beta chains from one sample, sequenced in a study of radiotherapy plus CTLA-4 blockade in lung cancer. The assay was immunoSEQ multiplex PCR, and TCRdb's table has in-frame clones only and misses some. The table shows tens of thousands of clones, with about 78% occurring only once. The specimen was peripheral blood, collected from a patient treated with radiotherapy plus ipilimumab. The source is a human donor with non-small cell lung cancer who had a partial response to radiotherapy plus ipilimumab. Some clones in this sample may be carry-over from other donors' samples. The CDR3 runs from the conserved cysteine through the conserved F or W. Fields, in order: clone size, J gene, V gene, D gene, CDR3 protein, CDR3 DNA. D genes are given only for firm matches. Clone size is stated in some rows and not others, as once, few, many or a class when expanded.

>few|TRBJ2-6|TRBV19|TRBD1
CASRPGQGITGANVLTF
TGTGCCAGTAGACCGGGACAGGGGATCACGGGGGCCAACGTCCTGACTTTC
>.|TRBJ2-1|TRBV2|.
CASSRTGGANNEQFF
TGTGCCAGCAGTCGCACTGGGGGGGCTAACAATGAGCAGTTCTTC
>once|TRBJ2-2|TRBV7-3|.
CASSPSGGADTGELFF
TGTGCCAGCAGCCCGAGTGGGGGGGCCGACACCGGGGAGCTGTTTTTT
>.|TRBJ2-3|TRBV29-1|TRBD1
CSVEGQGVTDTQYF
TGCAGCGTTGAAGGCCAGGGGGTTACAGATACGCAGTATTTT
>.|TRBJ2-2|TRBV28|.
CASTPSYTGELFF
TGTGCCAGCACCCCCTCGTACACCGGGGAGCTGTTTTTT
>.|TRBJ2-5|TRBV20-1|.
CSAIARETQYF
TGCAGTGCTATTGCGAGAGAGACCCAGTACTTC
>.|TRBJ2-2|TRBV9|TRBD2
CASSVDLGLAGGSNTGELFF
TGTGCCAGCAGCGTAGATCTTGGCCTAGCGGGAGGTTCGAACACCGGGGAGCTGTTTTTT
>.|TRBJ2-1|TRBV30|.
CAWNFFAGVSYNEQFF
TGTGCCTGGAACTTCTTCGCGGGTGTTTCCTACAATGAGCAGTTCTTC
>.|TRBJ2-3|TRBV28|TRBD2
CASSLAGGTDTQYF
TGTGCCAGCAGTTTAGCGGGAGGCACAGATACGCAGTATTTT
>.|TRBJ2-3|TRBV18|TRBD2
CASSPQPGTSGGLTQYF
TGTGCCAGCTCACCCCAACCCGGGACTAGTGGGGGTCTTACGCAGTATTTT
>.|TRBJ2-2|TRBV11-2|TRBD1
CASRQDRTYTGELFF
TGTGCCAGCAGACAGGACAGGACATACACCGGCGAGCTGTTTTTT
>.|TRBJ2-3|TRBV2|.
CASSAAQGNFYTDTQYF
TGTGCCAGCAGTGCGGCACAGGGCAATTTCTACACAGATACGCAGTATTTT
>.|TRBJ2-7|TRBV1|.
CTSSHQGLAGEYEQYF
TGCACCAGCAGCCATCAGGGACTAGCGGGAGAGTACGAGCAGTACTTC
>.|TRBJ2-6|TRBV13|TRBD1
CASRETGQVRSGANVLTF
TGTGCCAGCCGCGAGACGGGACAGGTCCGCTCTGGGGCCAACGTCCTGACTTTC
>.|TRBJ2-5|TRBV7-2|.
CASSLVTGTETQYF
TGTGCCAGCAGCTTAGTTACGGGAACGGAGACCCAGTACTTC
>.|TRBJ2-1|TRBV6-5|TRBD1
CASSYTGGLNNEQFF
TGTGCCAGCAGTTACACAGGGGGTTTAAACAATGAGCAGTTCTTC
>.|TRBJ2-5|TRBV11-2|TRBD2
CASSPETSGGLQTQYF
TGTGCCAGCAGCCCCGAGACTAGCGGGGGGTTGCAGACCCAGTACTTC
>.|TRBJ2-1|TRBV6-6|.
CASSYSTKPDNEQFF
TGTGCCAGCAGTTACTCAACCAAACCAGACAATGAGCAGTTCTTC
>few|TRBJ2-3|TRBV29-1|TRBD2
CSVEPRGGPTDTQYF
TGCAGCGTTGAACCTCGGGGAGGGCCCACAGATACGCAGTATTTT
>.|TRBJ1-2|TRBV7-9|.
CASSSDSYGYTF
TGTGCCAGCAGCTCGGACAGTTATGGCTACACCTTC
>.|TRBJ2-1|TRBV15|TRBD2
CATSRATSDSLNEQFF
TGTGCCACCAGCAGGGCCACTAGCGACTCCCTCAATGAGCAGTTCTTC
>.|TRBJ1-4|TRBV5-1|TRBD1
CASSPAGTGGAGATNEKLFF
TGCGCCAGCAGCCCAGCCGGGACAGGGGGCGCCGGAGCAACTAATGAAAAACTGTTTTTT
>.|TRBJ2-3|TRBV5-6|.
CASSQLGRTSTDTQYF
TGTGCCAGCAGTCAACTAGGAAGGACTAGCACAGATACGCAGTATTTT
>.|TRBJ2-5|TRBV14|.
CASSQEAGKETQYF
TGTGCCAGCAGCCAAGAAGCGGGTAAAGAGACCCAGTACTTC
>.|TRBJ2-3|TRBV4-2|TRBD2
CASSQDGPGTSVKF
TGTGCCAGCAGCCAAGATGGACCCGGGACTAGCGTCAAATTT
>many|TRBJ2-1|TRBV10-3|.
CAISERSGVYNEQFF
TGTGCCATCAGTGAAAGGTCGGGGGTCTACAATGAGCAGTTCTTC
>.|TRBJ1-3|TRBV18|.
CASSPPQGGGNTIYF
TGTGCCAGCTCACCACCACAGGGCGGCGGAAACACCATATATTTT
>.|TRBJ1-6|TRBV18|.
CASSPSPSSPLHF
TGTGCCAGCTCACCGAGTCCTTCTTCACCCCTCCACTTT
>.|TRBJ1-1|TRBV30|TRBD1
CAWSTRDRGNTEAFF
TGTGCCTGGAGTACCCGGGACAGGGGGAACACTGAAGCTTTCTTT
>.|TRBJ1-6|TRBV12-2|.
CASRLVDRGNSPLHF
TGTGCAAGTCGCTTAGTTGACCGCGGGAATTCACCCCTCCACTTT
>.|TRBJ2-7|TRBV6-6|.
CASSVRDPRGEQYF
TGTGCCAGCAGCGTGAGGGACCCCCGGGGGGAGCAGTACTTC
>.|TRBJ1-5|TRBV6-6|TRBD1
CASRQQGDVSNQPQHF
TGTGCCAGCAGACAACAGGGGGATGTGAGCAATCAGCCCCAGCATTTT
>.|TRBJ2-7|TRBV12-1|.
CASSFGAGEPPYEQYF
TGTGCCAGCAGCTTTGGGGCGGGAGAGCCCCCCTACGAGCAGTACTTC
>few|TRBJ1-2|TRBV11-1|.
CASGPYGYTF
TGTGCCAGCGGCCCCTATGGCTACACCTTC
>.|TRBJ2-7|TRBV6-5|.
CASRITEGSYEQYF
TGTGCCAGCAGGATCACGGAGGGTTCCTACGAGCAGTACTTC
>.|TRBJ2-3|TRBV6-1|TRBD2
CASSPSGGAWDTQYF
TGTGCCAGCAGTCCTAGCGGGGGGGCCTGGGATACGCAGTATTTT
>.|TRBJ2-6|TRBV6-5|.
CASSRVAGANVLTF
TGTGCCAGCAGCCGGGTCGCTGGGGCCAACGTCCTGACTTTC
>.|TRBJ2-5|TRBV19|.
CATRELGKETQYF
TGTGCCACCCGGGAGCTTGGAAAAGAGACCCAGTACTTC
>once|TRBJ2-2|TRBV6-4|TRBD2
CASSLTSVNTGELFF
TGTGCCAGCAGTCTGACTAGCGTGAACACCGGGGAGCTGTTTTTT
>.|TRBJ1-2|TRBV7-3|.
CASSRGTGLYTF
TGTGCCAGCAGCCGCGGTACAGGGCTTTACACCTTC
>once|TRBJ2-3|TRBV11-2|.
CASSFIGDTQYF
TGTGCCAGCAGCTTTATCGGAGATACGCAGTATTTT
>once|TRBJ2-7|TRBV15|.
CATSTTKAVPYEQYF
TGTGCCACCAGCACCACAAAGGCGGTCCCCTACGAGCAGTACTTC
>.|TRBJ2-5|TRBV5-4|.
CASSRPGLEETQYF
TGTGCCAGCAGCCGACCGGGACTCGAAGAGACCCAGTACTTC
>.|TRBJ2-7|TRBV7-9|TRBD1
CASSSNRGLNEQYF
TGTGCCAGCAGCTCGAACAGGGGGCTGAACGAGCAGTACTTC
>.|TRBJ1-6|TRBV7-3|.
CASSLNRVNSPLHF
TGTGCCAGCAGCTTAAACAGGGTTAATTCACCCCTCCACTTT
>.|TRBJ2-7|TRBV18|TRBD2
CASSVQKLSGSSYEQYF
TGTGCCAGCTCAGTACAAAAACTTAGCGGGAGCTCCTACGAGCAGTACTTC
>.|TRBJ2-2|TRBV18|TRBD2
CASSKTPAGVFTGELFF
TGTGCCAGCTCTAAAACGCCAGCGGGGGTATTCACCGGGGAGCTGTTTTTT
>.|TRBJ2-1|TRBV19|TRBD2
CASSIVTAGGTNEQFF
TGTGCCAGTAGTATAGTTACAGCGGGAGGGACCAATGAGCAGTTCTTC
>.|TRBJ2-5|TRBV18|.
CASSPQGETQYF
TGTGCCAGCTCACCGCAGGGGGAGACCCAGTACTTC
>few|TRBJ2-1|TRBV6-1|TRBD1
CASTDRDRRREQFF
TGTGCCAGCACCGACCGGGACAGGCGGCGTGAGCAGTTCTTC
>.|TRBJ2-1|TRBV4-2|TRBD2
CASSQVTSGINEQFF
TGTGCCAGCAGCCAGGTGACTAGCGGGATCAATGAGCAGTTCTTC
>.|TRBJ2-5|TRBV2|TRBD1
CASSYGQAGQETQYF
TGTGCCAGCAGTTATGGACAGGCTGGTCAAGAGACCCAGTACTTC
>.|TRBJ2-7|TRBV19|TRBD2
CASSPRTSGYEQYF
TGTGCCAGTAGTCCCCGGACTAGCGGCTACGAGCAGTACTTC